The 10 T cell receptor beta chains listed next were all sequenced from one sample in a study of early T cells in non-severe SARS-CoV-2 infection. One entry per CDR3 protein results from TCRdb running MiXCR on the 5' RACE reads. The table lists more than 50,000 distinct CDR3 sequences, over 9.5% of them singletons. The material was whole blood, obtained at baseline. The receptors were sampled from an adult who was a healthcare worker with PCR-confirmed SARS-CoV-2 infection or an uninfected control (not recorded which).

This clonotype was detected ten times or more. This chain links TRBV29-1 with TRBJ2-1, with 7 bases aligning to TRBD1. CDR1 and CDR2 (germline): SQVTM, ANQGSEA. The CDR3 contains 15 residues. Trimming cost V 6 bases and J 2 bases; bases outside gene matches: 10. This CDR3 is CSVPDRESPYNEQFF. CDR3 sequence (DNA): TGCAGCGTCCCCGACAGGGAGTCCCCCTACAATGAGCAGTTCTTC.

This clonotype came up a few times. This chain uses TRBV29-1 with TRBJ2-3; TRBD2 is a possible D gene (6 bases). CDR1 is SQVTM and CDR2 is ANQGSEA in the germline V gene. The CDR3 covers 14 residues. V was shortened by 0 bases and J by 6 bases, with 13 bases between the two germline ends. As DNA, the CDR3 is TGCAGCGTTGAAGATCGGGCGGGAACTGATACGCAGTATTTT. Translation: CSVEDRAGTDTQYF.

At least ten counts were recorded for this clonotype. The chain carries TRBV5-1 and TRBJ1-3; unclear D gene. The CDR3 covers 15 residues. The germline V gene has CDR1 SGHRS and CDR2 YFSETQ. Between the trimmed V and J ends, which lost 0 bases and 2 bases, there was a span of 9 bases. The CDR3 protein is CASSLADTPGNTIYF. Here the CDR3 DNA reads TGCGCCAGCAGCTTGGCCGATACCCCTGGAAACACCATATATTTT.

Only a few counts were recorded for this clonotype. The gene calls are TRBV4-3 and TRBJ2-7, with 10 bases lining up with TRBD1. V was clipped by 1 base and J by 9 bases; unmatched bases: 6. The CDR3 has 14 residues. In germline, CDR1 is LGHNA, CDR2 YSLEER. CDR3 DNA: TGCGCCAGCAGCCAAGTGGGACAGGGGAGTTTGCAGTACTTC. This encodes CASSQVGQGSLQYF.

This clonotype was counted a few times. The CDR3 reads CASSEQVTVGRSYTF. The CDR3 DNA reads as TGTGCCAGCAGTGAACAGGTGACAGTGGGACGGAGCTACACCTTC. This rearrangement joins TRBV6-1 to TRBJ1-2, with D perhaps matching TRBD1 (5 bases). This CDR3 is built from 15 residues. CDR1 MNHNS and CDR2 SASEGT come from the germline V gene. Trimming pared 2 bases from V and 9 bases from J, leaving 19 bases between.

This clonotype was recorded a few times. The junction differs from germline at one of its ends, possibly a read error. V usage is TRBV4-2 and J usage is TRBJ2-1, with TRBD2 matching 9 bases. Germline-derived CDR1 and CDR2 are LGHNA and YNFKEQ. This CDR3 spans 17 amino acids. The CDR3 region is CASSKEPEAGGVYEQFF. CDR3 in DNA: TGTGCCAGCAGCAAAGAGCCCGAAGCGGGGGGAGTGTATGAGCAGTTCTTC.

V gene TRBV29-1 combines with J gene TRBJ1-1; D gene ambiguous. V lost 3 bases and J 2 bases, leaving 7 bases between the germline ends. CDR1 and CDR2 from the germline V gene are SQVTM and ANQGSEA. The CDR3 sequence is 12 residues long. In DNA form, the CDR3 reads TGCAGCGTTGACAGTGCCAACACTGAAGCTTTCTTT. It encodes CSVDSANTEAFF.

This clonotype was recorded a few times. This chain links TRBV27 with TRBJ2-7; 8 positions agree with TRBD1. The CDR3 has 15 residues. Germline CDR1 is MNHEY and CDR2 is SMNVEV (reference sequence). The ends lost 1 base at V and 7 bases at J; junction bases unmatched: 9. The CDR3: CASSLWTGRLWEQYF. The DNA of the CDR3 is TGTGCCAGCAGTTTATGGACAGGGAGGTTGTGGGAGCAGTACTTC.

The chain uses TRBV20-1 and TRBJ2-7, with D possibly being TRBD2 (5 bases). Germline V gene data show CDR1 as DFQATT and CDR2 as SNEGSKA (reference sequence). CDR3 length: 11 residues. V gave up 5 bases and J gave up 3 bases, with 8 bases separating them. CDR3 loop: CSAGEIYEQYF. CDR3 nucleotides: TGCAGTGCTGGGGAGATCTACGAGCAGTACTTC.

This clonotype was seen more than once but under ten times. This chain uses TRBV29-1 with TRBJ2-3; 8 positions agree with TRBD2. With V trimmed by 5 bases and J by 6 bases, 4 bases remained unmatched. The CDR3 runs to 12 residues. CDR1 and CDR2 (germline): SQVTM, ANQGSEA. CDR3 residues: CSVNSGSDTQYF. DNA for the CDR3: TGCAGCGTTAACAGCGGGAGTGATACGCAGTATTTT.